This TCR beta chain derives from a study of blood T cell repertoires in COVID-19 (dated by TCRdb to 2020 to 2021). About the study as a whole: Samples covering the acute and convalescent phases of COVID-19 were provided by collaborators in the United States, Italy and Spain. The prospective study material was composed of cDNA or gDNA derived from T cells, B-cell-depleted T cells, or PBMCs. Deeply sampled blood TCRbeta repertoires from subjects exposed to, actively infected with, or recovered from COVID-19 were included in the dataset. The repertoires were released in a freely available public database meant as a resource for research on the immune response to SARS-CoV-2. Samples came from the ongoing ImmuneRACE study (first 160 participants) plus 1,254 subjects from 6 global collaborators. Nearly every sample came with metadata listing a de-identified subject ID, COVID-19 status, age in years and sex. HLA class I and class II types, where available, came from metadata supplied by the sample provider rather than from assay-based typing. On the study overall, not on this receptor specifically: Clinical and demographic metadata were provided uncurated, with the amount varying by source and participant.

The CDR3 has 15 amino acids, counting the end cysteine and phenylalanine. Kept here is only the CDR3 DNA, which spans 45 bases and is read in frame from base 1. According to the germline V gene, CDR1 reads SGHRS and CDR2 reads YFSETQ. V and J lose 3 bases and 3 bases, and a span of 14 bases separates them. Collaborating institutions collected whole blood in K2EDTA tubes following their own protocols. Collaborator samples were shipped for TCRbeta analysis as frozen whole blood, isolated PBMCs, or DNA extracted from either sample type. TCRbeta CDR3 regions were amplified from genomic DNA by means of the immunoSEQ Assay, a bias-controlled multiplex PCR. The source study handled its data this way. The number of nucleated cells in each sample was estimated from the amplification of reference gene primers within the assay. To quantify the absolute abundance of each unique TCRbeta CDR3 rearrangement, sequence reads were collapsed and filtered. For each sample, productive Simpson clonality was calculated as the square root of Simpson's diversity index over productive rearrangements. Imported from immuneACCESS, the table was reduced by TCRdb to in-frame sequences with V and J called. These copies leave out some clones; in studies compared against another copy, an unresolved V gene accounts for under half, and the cause of the remainder is not known. V and J calls and clone size are given by that table; D and trimming were obtained from the DNA. This sample lists 250,000 or so clones; approximately 86% were detected once. About 8.8% of the sample comes from the top ten.

For this clone: The specificity of this receptor is unknown. The record has no base qualities; no much larger clone is one base away.

Material for sequencing was peripheral blood. The chain is assembled from TRBV5-1 and TRBJ2-3, with a weak D call of TRBD1 (5 bases match). The clonotype comes from a man aged 35 to 55 with active or convalescent COVID-19. In nucleotide form, the sequence is TGCGCCAGCAGCTCGTCAGGGATTTCAACAGATACGCAGTATTTT. Its amino acids are CASSSSGISTDTQYF.